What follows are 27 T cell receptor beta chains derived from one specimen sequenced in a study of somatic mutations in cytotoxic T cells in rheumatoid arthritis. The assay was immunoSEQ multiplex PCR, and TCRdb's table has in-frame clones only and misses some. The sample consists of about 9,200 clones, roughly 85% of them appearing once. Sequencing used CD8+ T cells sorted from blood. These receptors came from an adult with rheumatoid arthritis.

CDR3: CASSPITGQEYNEQFF. DNA of the CDR3: TGTGCCAGCAGTCCAATCACAGGACAAGAATACAATGAGCAGTTCTTC. The V call is TRBV27, the J call TRBJ2-1, with D perhaps matching TRBD1 (5 bases). The CDR3 runs to 16 residues. Trimming left V 5 bases short and J 4 bases short, with 18 bases between. Germline loops: CDR1 MNHEY, CDR2 SMNVEV (reference sequence).

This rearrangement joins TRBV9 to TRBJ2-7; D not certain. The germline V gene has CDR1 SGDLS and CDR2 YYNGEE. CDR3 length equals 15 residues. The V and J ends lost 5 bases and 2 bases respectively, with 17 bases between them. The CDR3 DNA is TGTGCCAGCAGTCCTGACGCACGTGGGACCTACGAGCAGTACTTC. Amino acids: CASSPDARGTYEQYF.

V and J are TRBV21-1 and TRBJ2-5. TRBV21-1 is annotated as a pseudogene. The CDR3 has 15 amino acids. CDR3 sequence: CASSTGRRTQETQYF. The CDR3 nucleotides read TGTGCCAGCAGCACAGGTCGCCGGACCCAAGAGACCCAGTACTTC.

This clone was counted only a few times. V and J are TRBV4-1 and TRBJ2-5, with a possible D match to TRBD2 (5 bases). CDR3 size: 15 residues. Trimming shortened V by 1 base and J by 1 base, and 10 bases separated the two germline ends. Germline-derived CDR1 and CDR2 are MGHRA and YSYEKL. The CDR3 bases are TGCGCCAGCAGCCAAGGTAGAGGGCTCCAAGAGACCCAGTACTTC. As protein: CASSQGRGLQETQYF.

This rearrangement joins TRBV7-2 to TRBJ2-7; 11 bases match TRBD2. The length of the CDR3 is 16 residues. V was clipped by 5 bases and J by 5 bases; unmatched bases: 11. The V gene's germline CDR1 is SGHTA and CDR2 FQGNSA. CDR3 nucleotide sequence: TGTGCCAGCAGCCTTAGGACTAGCGGGTTTTACCACGAGCAGTACTTC. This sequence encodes CASSLRTSGFYHEQYF.

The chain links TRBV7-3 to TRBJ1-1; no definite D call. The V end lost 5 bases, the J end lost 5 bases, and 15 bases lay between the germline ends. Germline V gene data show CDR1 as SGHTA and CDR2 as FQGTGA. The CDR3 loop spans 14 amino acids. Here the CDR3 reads CASSPSGMETEAFF. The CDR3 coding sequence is TGTGCCAGCAGCCCGTCGGGAATGGAGACTGAAGCTTTCTTT. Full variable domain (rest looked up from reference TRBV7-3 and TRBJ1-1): GAGVSQTPSNKVTEKGKYVELRCDPISGHTALYWYRQSLGQGPEFLIYFQGTGAADDSGLPNDRFFAVRPEGSVSTLKIQRTERGDSAVYLCASSPSGMETEAFFGQGTRLTVV.

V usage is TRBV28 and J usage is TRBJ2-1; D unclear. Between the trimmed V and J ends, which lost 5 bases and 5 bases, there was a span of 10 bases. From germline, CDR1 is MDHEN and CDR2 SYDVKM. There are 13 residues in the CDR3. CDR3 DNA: TGTGCCAGCAGTCCGTTGCCGCACAATGAGCAGTTCTTC. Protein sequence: CASSPLPHNEQFF.

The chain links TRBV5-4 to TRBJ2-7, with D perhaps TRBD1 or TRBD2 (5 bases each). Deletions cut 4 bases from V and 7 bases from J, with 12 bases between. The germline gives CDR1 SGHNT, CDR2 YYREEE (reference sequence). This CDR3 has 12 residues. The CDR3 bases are TGTGCCAGCAGCCCGACGGGACGAGAGCAGTACTTC. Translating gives CASSPTGREQYF.

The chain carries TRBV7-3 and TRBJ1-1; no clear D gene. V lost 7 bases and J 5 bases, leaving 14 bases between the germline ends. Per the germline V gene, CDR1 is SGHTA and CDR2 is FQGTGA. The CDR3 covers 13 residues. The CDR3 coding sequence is TGTGCCAGCACCGCGTCGATCGGAACTGAAGCTTTCTTT. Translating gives CASTASIGTEAFF.

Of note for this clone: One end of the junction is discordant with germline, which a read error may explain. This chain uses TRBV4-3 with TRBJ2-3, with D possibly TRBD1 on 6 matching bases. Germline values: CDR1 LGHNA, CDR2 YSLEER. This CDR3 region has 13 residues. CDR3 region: CASSEEQGDTQYF. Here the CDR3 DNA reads TGCGCCAGCAGCGAAGAACAGGGAGATACGCAGTATTTT.

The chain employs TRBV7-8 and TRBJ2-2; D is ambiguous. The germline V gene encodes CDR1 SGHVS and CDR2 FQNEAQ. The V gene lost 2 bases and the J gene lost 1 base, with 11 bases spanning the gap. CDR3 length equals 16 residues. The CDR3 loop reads CASSLFVSLNTGELFF. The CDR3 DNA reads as TGTGCCAGCAGCTTATTCGTCAGTTTGAACACCGGGGAGCTGTTTTTT.

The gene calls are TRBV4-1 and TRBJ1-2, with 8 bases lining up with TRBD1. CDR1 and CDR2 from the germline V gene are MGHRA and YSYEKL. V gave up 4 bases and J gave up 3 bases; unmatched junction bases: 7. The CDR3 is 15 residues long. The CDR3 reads CASSPWGQEDYGYTF. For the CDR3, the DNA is TGCGCCAGCAGCCCCTGGGGACAGGAGGACTATGGCTACACCTTC.

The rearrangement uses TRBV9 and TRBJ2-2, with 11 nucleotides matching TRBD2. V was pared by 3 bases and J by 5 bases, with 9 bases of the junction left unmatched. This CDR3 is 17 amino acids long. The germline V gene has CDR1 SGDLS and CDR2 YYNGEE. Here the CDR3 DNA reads TGTGCCAGCAGCGGAGAGGTGCTAGCGGGAGGTACCGGGGAGCTGTTTTTT. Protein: CASSGEVLAGGTGELFF.

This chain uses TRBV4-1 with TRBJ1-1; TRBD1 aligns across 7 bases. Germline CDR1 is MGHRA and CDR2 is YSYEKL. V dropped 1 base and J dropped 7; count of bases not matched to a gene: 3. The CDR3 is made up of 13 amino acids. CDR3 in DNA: TGCGCCAGCAGCCAAGGCCGACAGGGTGAAGCTTTCTTT. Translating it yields CASSQGRQGEAFF.

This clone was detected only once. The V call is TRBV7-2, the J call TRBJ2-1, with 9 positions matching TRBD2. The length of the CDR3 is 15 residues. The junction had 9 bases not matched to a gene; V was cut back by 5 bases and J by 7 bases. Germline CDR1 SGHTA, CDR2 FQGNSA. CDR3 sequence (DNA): TGTGCCAGCAGCCCTCCAGCGGGAGGTGGGAATGAGCAGTTCTTC. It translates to CASSPPAGGGNEQFF.

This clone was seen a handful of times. CDR3 coding DNA: TGCGCCAGCAGCTTGGTTTCTAGAACGGTTGAGCAGTTCTTC. It translates to CASSLVSRTVEQFF. The chain uses TRBV5-1 and TRBJ2-1; D gene uncertain. This CDR3 comprises 14 residues. Germline V CDR1 and CDR2: SGHRS, YFSETQ. V was shortened by 0 bases and J by 9 bases, with 13 bases between the two germline ends.

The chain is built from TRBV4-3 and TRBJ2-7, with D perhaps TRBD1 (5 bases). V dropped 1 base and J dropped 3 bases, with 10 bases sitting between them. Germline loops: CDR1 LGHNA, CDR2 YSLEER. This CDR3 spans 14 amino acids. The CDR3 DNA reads TGCGCCAGCAGCCAAGTGGGGCAGGGCTACGAGCAGTACTTC. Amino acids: CASSQVGQGYEQYF.

The chain's CDR3 is CASNQESSGANVLTF. The CDR3 DNA reads as TGTGCCAGCAATCAAGAATCCTCAGGGGCCAACGTCCTGACTTTC. The rearrangement links TRBV6-1 to TRBJ2-6; no clear D. Germline CDR1 reads MNHNS; CDR2 reads SASEGT. CDR3 length equals 15 residues. V was cut by 7 bases and J by 4 bases, with 14 bases left in between.

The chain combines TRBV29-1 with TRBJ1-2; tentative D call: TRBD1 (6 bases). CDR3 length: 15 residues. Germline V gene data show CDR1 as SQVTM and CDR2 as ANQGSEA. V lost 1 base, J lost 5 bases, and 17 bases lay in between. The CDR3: CSVEATSNREYGYTF. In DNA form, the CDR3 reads TGCAGCGTTGAAGCCACCTCTAACAGGGAATATGGCTACACCTTC. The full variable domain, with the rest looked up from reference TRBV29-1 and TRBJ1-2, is SAVISQKPSRDICQRGTSLTIQCQVDSQVTMMFWYRQQPGQSLTLIATANQGSEATYESGFVIDKFPISRPNLTFSTLTVSNMSPEDSSIYLCSVEATSNREYGYTFGSGTRLTVV.

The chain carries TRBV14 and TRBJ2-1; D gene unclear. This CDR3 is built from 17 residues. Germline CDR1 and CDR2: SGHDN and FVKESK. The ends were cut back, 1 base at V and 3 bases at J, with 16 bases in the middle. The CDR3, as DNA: TGTGCCAGCAGCCAAGCCCACCACCGGACGTTCTACAATGAGCAGTTCTTC. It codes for CASSQAHHRTFYNEQFF.

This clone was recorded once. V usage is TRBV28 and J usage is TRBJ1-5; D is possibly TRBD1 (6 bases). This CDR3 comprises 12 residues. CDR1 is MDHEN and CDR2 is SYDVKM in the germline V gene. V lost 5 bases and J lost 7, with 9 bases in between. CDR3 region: CASSQGGQPQHF. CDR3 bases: TGTGCCAGCAGTCAAGGGGGGCAGCCCCAGCATTTT.

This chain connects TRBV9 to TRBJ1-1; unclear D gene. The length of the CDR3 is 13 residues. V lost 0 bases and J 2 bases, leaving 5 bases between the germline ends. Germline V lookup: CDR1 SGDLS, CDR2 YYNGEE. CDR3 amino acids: CASSVGTNTEAFF. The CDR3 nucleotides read TGTGCCAGCAGCGTAGGAACTAACACTGAAGCTTTCTTT. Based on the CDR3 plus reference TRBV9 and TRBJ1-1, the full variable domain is DSGVTQTPKHLITATGQRVTLRCSPRSGDLSVYWYQQSLDQGLQFLIQYYNGEERAKGNILERFSAQQFPDLHSELNLSSLELGDSALYFCASSVGTNTEAFFGQGTRLTVV.

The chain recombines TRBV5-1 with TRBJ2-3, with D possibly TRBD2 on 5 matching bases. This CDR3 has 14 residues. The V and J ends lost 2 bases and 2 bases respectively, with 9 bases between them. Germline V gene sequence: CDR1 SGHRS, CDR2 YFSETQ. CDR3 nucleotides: TGCGCCAGCAGCTTCACGGGATACACAGATACGCAGTATTTT. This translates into CASSFTGYTDTQYF.

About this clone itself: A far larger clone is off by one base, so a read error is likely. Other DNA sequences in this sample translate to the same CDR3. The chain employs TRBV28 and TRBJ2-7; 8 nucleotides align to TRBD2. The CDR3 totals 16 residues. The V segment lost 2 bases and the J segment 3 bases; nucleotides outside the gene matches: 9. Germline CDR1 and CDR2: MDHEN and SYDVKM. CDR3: CASSLLAGGGFYEQYF. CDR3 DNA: TGTGCCAGCAGTTTACTTGCGGGAGGCGGATTCTACGAGCAGTACTTC.

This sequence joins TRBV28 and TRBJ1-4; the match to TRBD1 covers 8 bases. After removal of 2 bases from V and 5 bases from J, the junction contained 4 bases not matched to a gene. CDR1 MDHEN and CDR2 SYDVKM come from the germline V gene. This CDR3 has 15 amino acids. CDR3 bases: TGTGCCAGCAGTTTAGACAGGGGTTTAAATGAAAAACTGTTTTTT. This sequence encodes CASSLDRGLNEKLFF.

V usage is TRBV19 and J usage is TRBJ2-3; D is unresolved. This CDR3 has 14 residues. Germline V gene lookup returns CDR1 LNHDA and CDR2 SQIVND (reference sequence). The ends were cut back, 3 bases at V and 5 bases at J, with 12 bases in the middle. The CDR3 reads CASSMVPTGDTQYF. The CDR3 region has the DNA TGTGCCAGTAGTATGGTGCCGACGGGAGATACGCAGTATTTT.

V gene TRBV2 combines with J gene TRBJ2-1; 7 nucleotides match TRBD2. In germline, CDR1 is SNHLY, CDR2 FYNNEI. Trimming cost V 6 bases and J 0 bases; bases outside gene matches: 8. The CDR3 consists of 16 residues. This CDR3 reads CASRPSGTISYNEQFF. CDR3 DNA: TGTGCCAGCAGACCTTCCGGGACTATCTCCTACAATGAGCAGTTCTTC.